The TCR beta chain under discussion was sequenced for a study of blood T cell repertoires in COVID-19. Across the whole study: The origin of the acute and convalescent COVID-19 samples was the United States, Italy and Spain. Sources were T cells, B-cell-depleted T cells, or PBMCs; the material itself was cDNA or gDNA.

The CDR3 loop spans 15 amino acids. Looked up from germline, CDR1 is SGHAT and CDR2 is FQNNGV. The V end was cut by 5 bases, the J end by 0 bases, with 11 bases between. Original handling: Cell counts per sample came from amplifying reference gene primers. Clones were read by immunoSEQ multiplex PCR, and TCRdb kept only the in-frame ones, dropping some. The D gene and trimming were derived from the DNA, and the V and J assignments and clone size from that table. Here the sample spans 40,000 or so clones, around nine tenths being singletons. This TCR was recovered from a human donor in a cohort sampled during active COVID-19. The chain carries TRBV11-2 and TRBJ1-3; a weak D match, TRBD1 (5 bases). The source material was peripheral blood. CDR3 nucleotides: TGTGCCAGCAGCCCGGGGGTGGGCTCTGGAAACACCATATATTTT. Amino acids: CASSPGVGSGNTIYF.